Below, one T cell receptor beta chain is given with its context. Antigen: not known. This sample was included in a study of cytomegalovirus exposure and HLA in healthy donors. Looking at the study overall: As an earlier analysis found, about 179 million T cells yielded 95 million to 130 million unique TCR beta sequences. General study results and limits: Later on, a genetic analysis was performed. It linked a missense variant in DCLRE1C with V- and J-gene trimming of TCR beta. Looking again later, the authors saw that most CMV-associated TCR beta chains seemed HLA-restricted. Clonal expansion was found to be greater in HLA-associated TCR beta chains than in equally common others in a later analysis.

PCR used 60 Vbeta primers and 13 Jbeta primers. Some clones are missing from TCRdb's copy, which holds only in-frame ones; the method was immunoSEQ multiplex PCR. The data hold more than 95,000 clones, with under 85% observed a single time. Trimming cost V 5 bases and J 6 bases, with 14 bases left between them. Germline lookup yields CDR1 MNHNS and CDR2 SASEGT. The CDR3 length is 14 residues. Sequencing input: PBMCs. The chain combines TRBV6-1 with TRBJ1-5; no reliable D call. The clonotype comes from a woman between 35 and 50 years old in good health and CMV-seropositive. CDR3 nucleotides: TGTGCCAGCAGTCATATACGCGATGGTCAGCCCCAGCATTTT. Protein: CASSHIRDGQPQHF.